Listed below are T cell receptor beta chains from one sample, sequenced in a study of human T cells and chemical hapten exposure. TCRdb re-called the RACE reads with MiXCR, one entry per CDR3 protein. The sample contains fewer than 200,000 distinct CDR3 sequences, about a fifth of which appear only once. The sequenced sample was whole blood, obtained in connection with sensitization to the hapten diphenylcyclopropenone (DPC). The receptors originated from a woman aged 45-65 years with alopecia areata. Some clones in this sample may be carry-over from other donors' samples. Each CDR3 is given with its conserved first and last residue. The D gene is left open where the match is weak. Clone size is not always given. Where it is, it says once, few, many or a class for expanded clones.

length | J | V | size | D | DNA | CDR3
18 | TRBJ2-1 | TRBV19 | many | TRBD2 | TGTGCCAGTAGTATAGGTAGACTAGCGGATCTTTTCTACAATGAGCAGTTCTTC | CASSIGRLADLFYNEQFF
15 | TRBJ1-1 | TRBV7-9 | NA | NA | TGTGCCAGCAGCCTCCGACGGTTAATGAACACTGAAGCTTTCTTT | CASSLRRLMNTEAFF
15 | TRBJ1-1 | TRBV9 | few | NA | TGTGCCAGCAGCGTAGGTCGGGGGAGGGGGGCTGAAGCTTTCTTT | CASSVGRGRGAEAFF
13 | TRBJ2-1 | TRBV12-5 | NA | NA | TGTGCTAGTGGTTCCCTAGGGGGAAATGAGCAGTTCTTC | CASGSLGGNEQFF
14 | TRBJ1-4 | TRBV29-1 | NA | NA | TGCAGCGTCGTGAGGTTGCAGGGAACTGAAAAACTGTTTTTT | CSVVRLQGTEKLFF
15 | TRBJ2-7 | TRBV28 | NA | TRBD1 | TGTGCCAGCAATGTCCAGGGACAGGGTGTATACGAGCAGTACTTC | CASNVQGQGVYEQYF
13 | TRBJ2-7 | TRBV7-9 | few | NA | TGTGCCAGCAGCACTGACACGCACTACGAGCAGTACTTC | CASSTDTHYEQYF
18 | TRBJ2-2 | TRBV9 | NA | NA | TGTGCCAGCAGCGTAGATCCAGGTCGTGCTGTGGGGACCGGGGAGCTGTTTTTT | CASSVDPGRAVGTGELFF
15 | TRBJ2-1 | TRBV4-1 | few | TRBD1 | TGCGCCAGCAGCATAACGGGACAGGGGCGCAATGAGCAGTTCTTC | CASSITGQGRNEQFF
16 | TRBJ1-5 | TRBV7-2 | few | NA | TGTGCCAGCAGCTTAGGGGCCCTGACTACTAATCAGCCCCAGCATTTT | CASSLGALTTNQPQHF
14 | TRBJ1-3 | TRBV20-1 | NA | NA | TGCAGTGCTAGACCCCCCGGAACAGGAAACACCATATATTTT | CSARPPGTGNTIYF
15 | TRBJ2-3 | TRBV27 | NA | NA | TGTGCCAGCAGTTTAGTGGGATCCCCCACAGATACGCAGTATTTT | CASSLVGSPTDTQYF
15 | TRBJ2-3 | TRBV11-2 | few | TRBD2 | TGTGCCAGCAGCTTACTCCTAGCGGGCACAGATACGCAGTATTTT | CASSLLLAGTDTQYF
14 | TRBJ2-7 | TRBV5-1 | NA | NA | TGCGCCAGCAGCGGGGACCCCGGCCGGGACGAGCAGTACTTC | CASSGDPGRDEQYF
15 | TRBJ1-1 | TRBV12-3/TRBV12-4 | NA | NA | TGTGCCAGCATCCCGACTCGGGGTGGGTACACTGAAGCTTTCTTT | CASIPTRGGYTEAFF
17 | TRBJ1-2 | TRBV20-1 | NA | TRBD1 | TGCAGTGCTAGAGATCCCTACAGGGGGTGGGCTAACTATGGCTACACCTTC | CSARDPYRGWANYGYTF
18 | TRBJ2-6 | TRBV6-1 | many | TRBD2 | TGTGCCAGCATTCTGACTAGCGGGAGAAATACTGGGGCCAACGTCCTGACTTTC | CASILTSGRNTGANVLTF
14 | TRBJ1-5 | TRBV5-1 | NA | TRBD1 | TGCGCCAGCAGCCCGGACAGGGCGGATCAGCCCCAGCATTTT | CASSPDRADQPQHF
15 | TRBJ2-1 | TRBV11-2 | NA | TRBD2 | TGTGCCAGCAGCATTACTAGCGGGGGGCCAAATGAGCAGTTCTTC | CASSITSGGPNEQFF
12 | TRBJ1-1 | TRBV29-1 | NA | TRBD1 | TGCAGCGTTGTTGAAGGGGGCTTCGTAGCTTTCTTT | CSVVEGGFVAFF
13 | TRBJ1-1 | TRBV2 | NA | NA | TGTGCCAGCAGTGAGAGACAGCACACTGAAGCTTTCTTT | CASSERQHTEAFF
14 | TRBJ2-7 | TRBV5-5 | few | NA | TGTGCCAGCAGCTTACCCCCGGAGGGGGGGGAGCAGTACTTC | CASSLPPEGGEQYF
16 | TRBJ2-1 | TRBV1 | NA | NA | TGCACCAGCAGCCCGAGACTAGCGGGACCCTACAATGAGCAGTTCTTC | CTSSPRLAGPYNEQFF
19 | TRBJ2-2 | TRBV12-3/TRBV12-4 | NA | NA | TGTGCCAGCAGTTTCATAGGTATCGAGGATACAGGGAACACCGGGGAGCTGTTTTTT | CASSFIGIEDTGNTGELFF
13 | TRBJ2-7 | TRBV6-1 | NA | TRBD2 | TGTGCCAGCAGTAAGCGGGAGGGCTACGAGCAGTACTTC | CASSKREGYEQYF
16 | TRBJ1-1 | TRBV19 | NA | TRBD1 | TGTGCCAGTAGTCTCTCCAGGGGGCTCGGGAACACTGAAGCTTTCTTT | CASSLSRGLGNTEAFF